Reported below is one T cell receptor (beta chain). The clone's antigen remains unknown. No much larger clone is present one base from it, and per-base qualities are unavailable. Measured from the cysteine to the phenylalanine, the CDR3 is 11 residues long. Only the CDR3 DNA is retained, 33 bases long and in frame from the first base. Trimming takes 6 bases from V and 5 bases from J, and the germline ends sit 9 bases apart. Taken from the germline V gene (reference sequence), the CDR1 and CDR2 loops are DFQATT and SNEGSKA. This entry belongs to a study of tumor T cells in aggressive B-cell lymphoma (dated by TCRdb to about 2017). The protocol used for the library was the immunoSEQ multiplex PCR assay. TCRdb took over this immuneACCESS table, retaining in-frame rearrangements with V and J assigned. Such tables are incomplete; in checked studies, under half of the missing clones stem from an unresolved V gene, and the remainder is unexplained. For this sample there are about 750 clones; around 90% appear just once. The ten largest account for roughly 5.9% of the sample.

Recombination joined TRBV20-1 with TRBJ2-3; the D gene is perhaps TRBD2, from 6 matching bases. The source material was tumor tissue. This TCR was recovered from an adult with diffuse large B cell lymphoma. The CDR3: CSAAGRDTQYF. The sequenced DNA is TGCAGTGCGGCGGGGAGAGATACGCAGTATTTT.